The present entry profiles one TCR beta chain with its context. This sample is drawn from a study of cytomegalovirus exposure and HLA in healthy donors. Looking at the study overall: Of some 400 genotyped donors, about 80% clustered with self-reported Caucasian donors.

Primers included in the PCR were 60 Vbeta and 13 Jbeta primers. Sequencing used immunoSEQ multiplex PCR; TCRdb keeps in-frame clones, though not all of them. The table lists tens of thousands of clones, 77% of them singletons. CDR1 is SGHRS, CDR2 YFSETQ, per germline. This CDR3 is built from 14 residues. Trimming pared 4 bases from V and 4 bases from J, leaving 11 bases between. Sequencing was performed on PBMCs. The receptor was isolated from a woman in her thirties or forties in good health and CMV-seropositive. The J gene is TRBJ1-4, the V gene TRBV5-1; D might be TRBD1 (5 bases). CDR3: CASSQRGINEKLFF. The CDR3 DNA is TGCGCCAGCAGCCAACGGGGGATTAATGAAAAACTGTTTTTT.